A selection of T cell receptor beta chains follows, all from one sample in a study of blood T cell repertoires in COVID-19. Using immunoSEQ multiplex PCR, the repertoire was profiled, and TCRdb retains in-frame clones only, with some absent. The data hold 55,000 to 65,000 clones, with 80% to 85% observed a single time. Sequencing was performed on peripheral blood. These receptor sequences come from a human donor in a cohort sampled during active COVID-19. CDR3s include the opening cysteine and the closing phenylalanine or tryptophan. The D gene is left open where the match is weak. Not all rows give a size; the values are once, few, many and, for expanded clones, a class.

length	D	V	size	J	CDR3	DNA
16	TRBD1	TRBV5-4	.	TRBJ2-5	CASTAGQGNPQETQYF	TGTGCCAGCACCGCTGGACAGGGCAATCCCCAAGAGACCCAGTACTTC
15	TRBD1	TRBV6-2/TRBV6-3	.	TRBJ1-5	CASSYPGTANQPQHF	TGTGCCAGCAGTTACCCAGGGACAGCTAATCAGCCCCAGCATTTT
14	TRBD1	TRBV15	once	TRBJ2-3	CATSSGTGLDTQYF	TGTGCCACCAGCAGTGGGACAGGGTTAGATACGCAGTATTTT
16	TRBD2	TRBV2	.	TRBJ2-3	CASRWTSGSRTDTQYF	TGTGCCAGCAGATGGACTAGCGGGAGTCGCACAGATACGCAGTATTTT
14	.	TRBV19	.	TRBJ2-5	CASTGGGAFETQYF	TGTGCCAGCACAGGAGGGGGGGCCTTTGAGACCCAGTACTTC
13	.	TRBV6-5	.	TRBJ1-1	CASIIDSYTEAFF	TGTGCCAGCATCATAGATTCTTACACTGAAGCTTTCTTT
14	.	TRBV19	.	TRBJ2-2	CASSIDSPPRELFF	TGTGCCAGTAGTATAGACTCGCCCCCCAGAGAGCTGTTTTTT
17	TRBD2	TRBV7-2	.	TRBJ2-5	CASSLGGTSGALRTQYF	TGTGCCAGCAGCTTAGGGGGGACTAGCGGGGCTTTACGGACCCAGTACTTC
15	TRBD1	TRBV2	.	TRBJ1-6	CAGREQGAFNSPLHF	TGTGCCGGGAGAGAACAGGGGGCTTTCAATTCACCCCTCCACTTT
12	.	TRBV6-5	.	TRBJ1-2	CARQDSYYGYTF	TGTGCCCGCCAGGACAGCTACTATGGCTACACCTTC
14	.	TRBV4-1	few	TRBJ2-1	CASSRGQTYNEQFF	TGCGCCAGCAGTCGAGGACAAACCTACAATGAGCAGTTCTTC
16	TRBD1	TRBV7-6	.	TRBJ2-3	CASSLATGGSEDTQYF	TGTGCCAGCAGCTTGGCGACAGGGGGCTCTGAAGATACGCAGTATTTT
15	.	TRBV6-5	few	TRBJ1-3	CASTKWQGLGNTIYF	TGTGCCAGCACCAAGTGGCAGGGCCTGGGAAACACCATATATTTT
13	.	TRBV12-3/TRBV12-4	.	TRBJ1-5	CASSSTGPQPQHF	TGTGCCAGCAGCAGTACAGGGCCCCAGCCCCAGCATTTT
15	.	TRBV6-6	.	TRBJ2-3	CASSRGGAIPDTQYF	TGTGCCAGCAGTAGGGGGGGGGCCATTCCAGATACGCAGTATTTT
14	.	TRBV6-6	.	TRBJ1-2	CASSPQDSAASYTF	TGTGCCAGCAGTCCGCAGGACAGCGCCGCTAGCTACACCTTC
18	TRBD1	TRBV5-6	.	TRBJ2-3	CASSPGLRTGGGTDTQYF	TGTGCCAGCAGCCCCGGGCTTCGAACAGGGGGAGGCACAGATACGCAGTATTTT
13	.	TRBV2	.	TRBJ2-2	CASSDSRSGELFF	TGTGCCAGCAGTGACTCCAGGTCCGGGGAGCTGTTTTTT
16	TRBD2	TRBV19	.	TRBJ2-5	CASSLSLAGGQETQYF	TGTGCCAGTAGTCTGTCACTAGCGGGGGGGCAAGAGACCCAGTACTTC
16	.	TRBV28	.	TRBJ2-1	CASSPKGGARFYEQFF	TGTGCCAGCAGCCCGAAGGGGGGGGCTCGCTTCTATGAGCAGTTCTTC
13	.	TRBV6-5	.	TRBJ1-4	CASSRQINEKLFF	TGTGCCAGCAGCAGACAGATAAATGAAAAACTGTTTTTT
13	TRBD1	TRBV9	.	TRBJ1-6	CASSEGQASPLHF	TGTGCCAGCAGCGAGGGACAGGCGTCGCCCCTCCACTTT
16	.	TRBV7-9	.	TRBJ1-2	CASSFSGRRDRPGYTF	TGTGCCAGCAGCTTCTCAGGCCGGCGCGATCGCCCCGGCTACACCTTC
15	TRBD1	TRBV7-6	.	TRBJ2-5	CASSAGTGVRETQYF	TGTGCCAGCAGCGCCGGGACAGGGGTGCGAGAGACCCAGTACTTC
12	.	TRBV10-3	.	TRBJ2-5	CAISVNQETQYF	TGTGCCATCAGTGTAAATCAAGAGACCCAGTACTTC
19	.	TRBV1	.	TRBJ2-3	CTSISGTSGGFASTDTQYF	TGCACCAGCATCTCCGGGACTAGCGGGGGATTCGCTAGCACAGATACGCAGTATTTT
17	TRBD1	TRBV10-2	.	TRBJ2-5	CASSERPRTGVQETQYF	TGCGCCAGCAGTGAGCGCCCTCGAACAGGGGTCCAAGAGACCCAGTACTTC
12	.	TRBV3-1/TRBV3-2	.	TRBJ1-1	CASTRTGTEAFF	TGTGCCAGCACCCGGACGGGGACTGAAGCTTTCTTT
19	TRBD1	TRBV23-1	.	TRBJ1-4	CASSYPRTGGRATNEKLFF	TGCGCCAGCAGCTACCCCCGGACAGGGGGAAGGGCAACTAATGAAAAACTGTTTTTT
15	TRBD1	TRBV6-5	many	TRBJ2-7	CASNEDGQGASEQYF	TGTGCCAGTAATGAGGACGGGCAGGGGGCTAGCGAGCAGTACTTC
17	TRBD1	TRBV7-8	once	TRBJ1-1	CASSLGGTGTMNTEAFF	TGTGCCAGCAGCTTAGGAGGGACAGGGACCATGAACACTGAAGCTTTCTTT
12	.	TRBV5-6	medium-sized	TRBJ1-2	CASSFGFDGYTF	TGTGCCAGCAGCTTCGGGTTCGATGGCTACACCTTC
15	.	TRBV5-4	.	TRBJ2-7	CASSTQTGGSDEQYF	TGTGCCAGCAGCACCCAGACCGGGGGATCTGACGAGCAGTACTTC
14	.	TRBV27	.	TRBJ1-2	CASSSYRVNYGYTF	TGTGCCAGCAGTTCTTACAGAGTGAACTATGGCTACACCTTC
15	TRBD2	TRBV11-2	once	TRBJ2-7	CASSLPGLAGVEQYF	TGTGCCAGCAGCCTCCCGGGACTAGCGGGGGTAGAGCAGTACTTC
15	TRBD1	TRBV4-1	.	TRBJ1-2	CASSQGQGLHYGYTF	TGCGCCAGCAGCCAAGGACAGGGGTTGCACTATGGCTACACCTTC
14	.	TRBV3-1/TRBV3-2	once	TRBJ2-5	CASSRALLSETQYF	TGTGCCAGCAGCCGGGCACTTCTCTCTGAGACCCAGTACTTC
12	TRBD1	TRBV19	.	TRBJ1-1	CASSEGAFAAFF	TGTGCCAGTAGTGAGGGGGCATTTGCAGCTTTCTTT
16	TRBD2	TRBV5-1	.	TRBJ2-1	CASSLATSGYYNEQFF	TGCGCCAGCAGCTTGGCCACTAGCGGATATTACAATGAGCAGTTCTTC
16	TRBD2	TRBV11-2	.	TRBJ2-3	CASSHKVSGSTDTQYF	TGTGCCAGCAGCCATAAGGTTAGCGGGAGCACAGATACGCAGTATTTT
15	TRBD1	TRBV6-2/TRBV6-3	.	TRBJ1-3	CASSRDRGSGNTIYF	TGTGCCAGCAGTCGGGACAGGGGGTCTGGAAACACCATATATTTT
15	.	TRBV19	.	TRBJ1-1	CASTKRPNLNTEAFF	TGTGCCAGCACTAAACGACCGAATTTGAACACTGAAGCTTTCTTT
13	.	TRBV24-1	.	TRBJ2-5	CATSDSHMETQYF	TGTGCCACCAGTGACTCCCACATGGAGACCCAGTACTTC
11	.	TRBV25-1	.	TRBJ2-3	CASSLGGTQYF	TGTGCCAGCAGTTTAGGGGGTACGCAGTATTTT
15	TRBD1	TRBV7-2	.	TRBJ2-7	CASSSTGQGVGEQYF	TGTGCCAGCAGCTCTACAGGACAGGGGGTGGGGGAGCAGTACTTC
14	TRBD1	TRBV19	.	TRBJ1-3	CASSIQGIGNTIYF	TGTGCCAGCTCAATACAGGGGATTGGAAACACCATATATTTT
13	.	TRBV5-1	few	TRBJ2-3	CASSYSGTDTQYF	TGCGCCAGCAGCTACTCGGGCACAGATACGCAGTATTTT
15	.	TRBV5-1	.	TRBJ1-5	CASSPGGTGGQPQHF	TGCGCCAGCAGCCCCGGGGGGACCGGTGGTCAGCCCCAGCATTTT
13	TRBD1	TRBV29-1	.	TRBJ1-2	CSAGTGGFYGYTF	TGCAGCGCTGGGACAGGGGGCTTCTATGGCTACACCTTC
13	TRBD1	TRBV3-1/TRBV3-2	.	TRBJ1-1	CASRGQGNTEAFF	TGTGCCAGCAGAGGACAGGGGAACACTGAAGCTTTCTTT
14	TRBD1	TRBV27	.	TRBJ1-2	CASSSALGQLGYTF	TGTGCCAGCAGTTCAGCCCTGGGACAGCTTGGCTACACCTTC
15	.	TRBV2	.	TRBJ2-2	CASRKQGANTGELFF	TGTGCCAGCAGGAAACAGGGAGCGAACACCGGGGAGCTGTTTTTT
14	.	TRBV27	once	TRBJ2-5	CASSPRYTRETQYF	TGTGCCAGCAGTCCCCGATATACTAGGGAGACCCAGTACTTC
15	TRBD1	TRBV11-3	few	TRBJ2-3	CASSPRQGASDTQYF	TGTGCCAGCAGCCCGAGACAGGGGGCGAGTGATACGCAGTATTTT
15	.	TRBV5-1	.	TRBJ1-2	CASSLVGGTIYGYTF	TGCGCCAGCAGCTTGGTAGGCGGCACAATCTATGGCTACACCTTC
14	TRBD1	TRBV2	.	TRBJ1-2	CASSGLQGNYGYTF	TGTGCCAGCAGTGGTCTACAGGGGAACTATGGCTACACCTTC
15	.	TRBV6-1	.	TRBJ1-3	CASSDRHFGGNTIYF	TGTGCCAGCAGTGACAGGCACTTCGGTGGAAACACCATATATTTT
14	.	TRBV29-1	.	TRBJ2-6	CSVAQSSGANVLTF	TGCAGCGTTGCGCAGTCCTCTGGGGCCAACGTCCTGACTTTC
16	TRBD1	TRBV5-1	.	TRBJ2-2	CASSLAGQGNTGELFF	TGCGCCAGCAGCTTGGCGGGACAGGGAAACACCGGGGAGCTGTTTTTT
12	.	TRBV12-3/TRBV12-4	.	TRBJ2-5	CASSLSSGAQYF	TGTGCCAGCAGTTTGTCGTCGGGGGCCCAGTACTTC